Each of the 21 T cell receptor beta chains below was sequenced from the same sample in a study of T cells after yellow fever vaccination. Using its own MiXCR run on the 5' RACE reads, TCRdb lists one record per CDR3 protein. Of hundreds of thousands of distinct CDR3 sequences in the sample, approximately 13% are singletons; the top ten hold 15%. The sample here was PBMCs, taken on the day of the yellow fever booster vaccination. The source of these receptors is a man aged 25-45 years who received the YFV17D yellow fever vaccine.

This clonotype was picked up a small number of times. The V gene is TRBV5-1, the J gene TRBJ2-2; TRBD2 is a possible D gene (6 bases). The CDR3 sequence is 16 residues long. Germline values: CDR1 SGHRS, CDR2 YFSETQ. Trimming left V 0 bases short and J 3 bases short, with 12 bases between. The DNA of the CDR3 is TGCGCCAGCAGCTTGGAATGGGAGGCGGACACCGGGGAGCTGTTTTTT. It codes for CASSLEWEADTGELFF.

This clonotype occurred many times. The V gene is TRBV5-6, the J gene TRBJ2-3; no firm D call. Germline CDR1 is SGHDT and CDR2 is YYEEEE. The ends were cut back, 4 bases at V and 0 bases at J, with 15 bases in the middle. This CDR3 region has 16 residues. The CDR3 region is CASSRPGRTSTDTQYF. DNA of the CDR3: TGTGCCAGCAGCCGTCCGGGCCGTACTAGCACAGATACGCAGTATTTT. Combining the CDR3 with reference TRBV5-6 and TRBJ2-3 gives the whole variable domain DAGVTQSPTHLIKTRGQQVTLRCSPKSGHDTVSWYQQALGQGPQFIFQYYEEEERQRGNFPDRFSGHQFPNYSSELNVNALLLGDSALYLCASSRPGRTSTDTQYFGPGTRLTVL.

The gene calls are TRBV20-1 and TRBJ2-2; D might be TRBD1 (5 bases). This CDR3 is built from 12 residues. V was pared by 4 bases and J by 7 bases, with 10 bases between. CDR1 is DFQATT, CDR2 SNEGSKA, per germline (reference sequence). The CDR3 here is CSATQGNGELFF. The CDR3 DNA reads as TGCAGTGCTACCCAGGGCAACGGGGAGCTGTTTTTT.

This chain connects TRBV12-3 or TRBV12-4 to TRBJ2-3, with D maybe TRBD1 (5 bases). V gave up 1 base and J gave up 2 bases, with 10 bases separating them. This CDR3 is built from 15 residues. The CDR3 here is CASSLGYRNTDTQYF. CDR3 nucleotides: TGTGCCAGCAGTTTAGGTTACAGGAACACAGATACGCAGTATTTT.

This clonotype was seen only a few times. The gene calls are TRBV20-1 and TRBJ2-1; 7 positions agree with TRBD2. The CDR3 sequence is 13 residues long. The junction had 9 bases not matched to a gene; V was cut back by 3 bases and J by 10 bases. Germline CDR1 is DFQATT and CDR2 is SNEGSKA (reference sequence). The CDR3 DNA sequence: TGCAGTGCTAGGGATGCGGGAGTGGTAGAGCAGTTCTTC. It codes for CSARDAGVVEQFF.

This clonotype was counted only a few times. The chain joins TRBV4-3 to TRBJ2-5; D not certain. V shed 1 base and J shed 3 bases, with 6 bases lying between them. CDR1 is LGHNA and CDR2 is YSLEER in the germline V gene. This CDR3 is built from 13 residues. CDR3 nucleotides: TGCGCCAGCAGCCAAGGATCGGAAGAGACCCAGTACTTC. Translating gives CASSQGSEETQYF.

The chain carries TRBV7-6 and TRBJ2-5; D remains unclear. Looked up from germline, CDR1 is SGHVS and CDR2 is FNYEAQ. The V gene lost 0 bases and the J gene lost 5 bases, with 10 bases spanning the gap. The CDR3 has 14 amino acids. Written as DNA, the CDR3 is TGTGCCAGCAGCTTAGCGAGTGTGGTGGAGACCCAGTACTTC. Protein sequence: CASSLASVVETQYF.

This clonotype was seen ten or more times. This chain connects TRBV3-1 to TRBJ2-1; 12 positions match TRBD2. The J segment lost 4 bases and the V segment lost 4 bases, leaving 8 bases of the junction unmatched. The CDR3 covers 17 residues. Germline CDR1 reads LGHDT; CDR2 reads YNNKEL (reference sequence). The CDR3 DNA reads as TGTGCCAGCAGCCCACAAGGGACTAGCGGGCCGTACAATGAGCAGTTCTTC. It is translated as CASSPQGTSGPYNEQFF.

This clonotype was seen a few times. The chain employs TRBV11-2 and TRBJ2-5, with a weak D call TRBD2 (7 bases). Germline CDR1 reads SGHAT; CDR2 reads FQNNGV. The CDR3 consists of 14 residues. Trimming took 4 bases from V and 5 from J, leaving 14 bases between them. The CDR3 DNA reads as TGTGCCAGCAGCTACCAACAGGGAGGGGAGACCCAGTACTTC. Its protein product is CASSYQQGGETQYF.

This clonotype was seen a handful of times. The rearrangement links TRBV12-3 or TRBV12-4 to TRBJ2-1; 7 positions agree with TRBD2. The CDR3 is 15 amino acids. V trimming: 2 bases; J trimming: 5 bases; junction bases outside the gene matches: 6. CDR3 region: CASSLMASGDNEQFF. In DNA, the CDR3 is TGTGCCAGCAGTTTAATGGCTAGCGGTGACAATGAGCAGTTCTTC.

This clonotype has only one observation. The genes are TRBV6-2 or TRBV6-3 and TRBJ2-7; no reliable D call. CDR3 size: 15 residues. Germline V gene data show CDR1 as MNHEY and CDR2 as SVGEGT. Trimming shortened V by 3 bases and J by 2 bases, and 14 bases separated the two germline ends. CDR3 protein: CASSYENAPPYEQYF. DNA of the CDR3: TGTGCCAGCAGTTATGAGAACGCCCCTCCCTACGAGCAGTACTTC.

Here the CDR3 DNA reads TGTGCCAGCAGTTCATACGGGGGGGGGGCTGAGCAGTTCTTC. It yields the protein CASSSYGGGAEQFF. The genes are TRBV6-2 or TRBV6-3 and TRBJ2-1; 8 bases line up with TRBD2. This CDR3 region has 14 residues. The J segment lost 9 bases and the V segment lost 4 bases, leaving 8 bases of the junction unmatched. Germline CDR1 MNHEY, CDR2 SVGEGT.

The sample holds a few counts of this clonotype. The chain combines TRBV19 with TRBJ2-3; 11 bases align to TRBD2. The junction had 5 bases not matched to a gene; V was cut back by 6 bases and J by 3 bases. The CDR3 is 15 amino acids. Germline values: CDR1 LNHDA, CDR2 SQIVND (reference sequence). Here the CDR3 DNA reads TGTGCCAGTAGGAGACTAGCGGGACGGACAGATACGCAGTATTTT. It translates to CASRRLAGRTDTQYF.

This clonotype was recorded many times. This chain connects TRBV29-1 to TRBJ2-2; D possibly corresponds to TRBD1 (5 bases). Trimming shortened V by 7 bases and J by 3 bases, and 12 bases separated the two germline ends. The germline V gene has CDR1 SQVTM and CDR2 ANQGSEA. The CDR3 totals 13 residues. CDR3 region: CSDRRVDTGELFF. In DNA form, the CDR3 reads TGCAGCGACCGCAGGGTAGACACCGGGGAGCTGTTTTTT.

The genes are TRBV6-5 and TRBJ2-7, with no clear D. CDR3 length: 13 amino acids. The germline V gene encodes CDR1 MNHEY and CDR2 SVGAGI. V gave up 2 bases and J gave up 3 bases, with 8 bases separating them. The CDR3, as DNA: TGTGCCAGCAGTTACAACAGATACTACGAGCAGTACTTC. Its protein product is CASSYNRYYEQYF.

There are a few counts of this clonotype. V gene TRBV3-1 combines with J gene TRBJ1-1; D is ambiguous. This CDR3 has 13 amino acids. The germline gives CDR1 LGHDT, CDR2 YNNKEL (reference sequence). Trimming cost V 6 bases and J 3 bases, with 11 bases left between them. The DNA for the CDR3 is TGTGCCAGCAGAAGGGCGGGTGACACTGAAGCTTTCTTT. Protein product: CASRRAGDTEAFF.

This chain's CDR3 is CSALAGATDTQYF. The DNA of the CDR3 is TGCAGTGCGCTAGCGGGAGCTACAGATACGCAGTATTTT. The V and J genes are TRBV20-1 and TRBJ2-3, with 10 bases aligning to TRBD2. J lost 3 bases, V lost 6 bases, and 3 bases had no gene match. The CDR3 has 13 amino acids. The germline CDR1 and CDR2 sequences are DFQATT and SNEGSKA (reference sequence).

This clonotype was seen more than once but under ten times. This chain links TRBV18 with TRBJ1-5; a possible D gene is TRBD1 (6 bases). The CDR3 is made up of 13 amino acids. CDR1 and CDR2 (germline): KGHSH, LQKENI. Trimming took 6 bases from V and 11 from J, leaving 17 bases between them. The DNA for the CDR3 is TGTGCCAGCTCGGACAGTTCCGATCAAGCCCAGCATTTT. As protein: CASSDSSDQAQHF.

This clonotype was seen a few times. The V call is TRBV20-1, the J call TRBJ2-2; D is unresolved. Trimming took 5 bases from V and 6 from J, leaving 13 bases between them. Germline CDR1 is DFQATT and CDR2 is SNEGSKA (reference sequence). The CDR3 has 13 residues. The CDR3 nucleotides read TGCAGTGCTCCTCAAAACCTAGCCGGGGAGCTGTTTTTT. Its protein is CSAPQNLAGELFF.

This clonotype has ten or more counts. The chain has TRBV6-5 and TRBJ1-6; 9 bases map to TRBD1. V dropped 2 bases and J dropped 5; count of bases not matched to a gene: 4. CDR1 and CDR2 from the germline V gene are MNHEY and SVGAGI. This CDR3 comprises 16 residues. CDR3 in DNA: TGTGCCAGCAGTTACAGGACAGGGGCCAATAATTCACCCCTCCACTTT. Translated, it gives CASSYRTGANNSPLHF.

This clonotype was detected many times. The V and J genes are TRBV6-2 or TRBV6-3 and TRBJ2-7; D not certain. V was clipped by 7 bases and J by 1 base, with 17 bases between them. Germline CDR1 is MNHEY and CDR2 is SVGEGT. The CDR3 sequence is 15 residues long. The CDR3 sequence: CASKDPQRASYEQYF. CDR3 coding DNA: TGTGCCAGCAAAGACCCCCAGCGCGCGTCCTACGAGCAGTACTTC.